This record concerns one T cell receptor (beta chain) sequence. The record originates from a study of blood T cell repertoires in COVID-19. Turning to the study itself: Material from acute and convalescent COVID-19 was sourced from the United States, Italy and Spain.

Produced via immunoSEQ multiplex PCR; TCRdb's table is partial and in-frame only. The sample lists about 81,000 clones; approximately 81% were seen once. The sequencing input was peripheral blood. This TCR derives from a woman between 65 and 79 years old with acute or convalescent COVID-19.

CDR3 DNA sequence: TGTGCCACCACGACAGGTCTTAGCAATCAGCCCCAGCATTTT. It translates to CATTTGLSNQPQHF. The chain joins TRBV28 to TRBJ1-5; D might be TRBD1 (6 bases). Germline V lookup: CDR1 MDHEN, CDR2 SYDVKM. The CDR3 extends over 14 amino acids. V shed 10 bases and J shed 0 bases, with 13 bases lying between them.